This passage covers 15 T cell receptor beta chains from one sample sequenced in a study of long-term antiretroviral therapy in people with HIV (dated 2022 in TCRdb). The immunoSEQ hsTCRB v3.0 assay was used at survey level resolution for TRB variable region sequencing. Not all clones reach the TCRdb copy of this immuneACCESS table, which keeps in-frame sequences only. Checked studies attribute under half of the gap to unresolved V genes and leave the rest unexplained. The sample includes approximately 20,000 clones, with approximately 82% observed a single time. The ten top clones hold around 4.2% of the sample. Source: unsorted PBMCs, taken 0.5 years after starting antiretroviral therapy. All receptors derive from a young man with HIV.

The chain carries TRBV7-2 and TRBJ1-6; D uncertain. Germline CDR1 and CDR2: SGHTA and FQGNSA. The CDR3 is 12 amino acids. V lost 5 bases and J 13 bases, leaving 12 bases between the germline ends. The CDR3 DNA follows: TGTGCCAGCAGCGTCCCGGGTGCGCCCCTCCACTTT. This sequence encodes CASSVPGAPLHF.

DNA for the CDR3: TGTGCCAGCAGTCTAGGGGGACTAGCGGGAGAGGAGCAGTACTTC. Its protein is CASSLGGLAGEEQYF. The chain has TRBV4-2 and TRBJ2-7, with 14 bases matching TRBD2. CDR3 size: 15 residues. The J segment lost 7 bases and the V segment lost 6 bases, leaving 8 bases of the junction unmatched. Germline assignment: CDR1 LGHNA and CDR2 YNFKEQ.

The chain couples TRBV6-7 to TRBJ2-3, with 7 bases identical to TRBD2. TRBV6-7 has ORF status, its function being uncertain. The CDR3 consists of 17 residues. Germline trimming cut 6 bases from V and 4 bases from J; bases unmatched to any gene: 16. Here the CDR3 DNA reads TGTGCCAGCAGCGCACCCCCTTTCGCGGGAGTCCCAGATACGCAGTATTTT. Translation: CASSAPPFAGVPDTQYF.

The chain links TRBV15 to TRBJ1-5; 11 nucleotides agree with TRBD1. The V gene's germline CDR1 is LNHNV and CDR2 YYDKDF (reference sequence). This CDR3 has 16 residues. V was pared by 1 base and J by 5 bases, with 4 bases of the junction left unmatched. CDR3 sequence (DNA): TGTGCCACCAGCAGAGGGTTGGGACAGGGGGATCAGCCCCAGCATTTT. This encodes CATSRGLGQGDQPQHF.

The chain links TRBV18 to TRBJ1-4; D not resolved. Between the trimmed V and J ends, which lost 4 bases and 7 bases, there was a span of 10 bases. This CDR3 contains 13 residues. The V gene's germline CDR1 is KGHSH and CDR2 LQKENI. The CDR3 region has the DNA TGTGCCAGCTCACGAGAAGTCGCTGAAAAACTGTTTTTT. This codes for CASSREVAEKLFF.

The chain combines TRBV7-9 with TRBJ1-1, with D unclear. This CDR3 has 12 amino acids. Looked up from germline, CDR1 is SEHNR and CDR2 is FQNEAQ (reference sequence). Trimming left V 4 bases short and J 9 bases short, with 12 bases between. The CDR3 loop reads CASSSGPRQAFF. In nucleotides, the CDR3 is TGTGCCAGCAGCTCCGGTCCCCGTCAAGCTTTCTTT.

In its sample, this clone is medium-sized (0.01 to 0.1%). V is TRBV5-1 and J is TRBJ2-4, with a weak D call TRBD2 (5 bases). CDR1 and CDR2 (germline): SGHRS, YFSETQ. This CDR3 has 12 residues. V lost 9 bases and J 6 bases, leaving 13 bases between the germline ends. CDR3 protein: CATGIDVNIQYF. CDR3 coding DNA: TGCGCCACCGGGATTGACGTAAACATTCAGTACTTC.

This sequence joins TRBV7-3 and TRBJ2-1, with 14 bases matching TRBD2. The CDR3 is 17 amino acids. Germline V gene sequence: CDR1 SGHTA, CDR2 FQGTGA. With 5 bases clipped from V and 0 bases from J, the junction kept 3 bases outside the gene matches. As DNA, the CDR3 is TGTGCCAGCAGCGGGACTAGCGGGGGTGACTCCTACAATGAGCAGTTCTTC. Protein sequence: CASSGTSGGDSYNEQFF.

The rearrangement joins TRBV5-4 to TRBJ2-5; 8 bases are shared with TRBD2. The CDR3 consists of 14 residues. Per the germline V gene, CDR1 is SGHNT and CDR2 is YYREEE (reference sequence). With V trimmed by 6 bases and J by 5 bases, 9 bases remained unmatched. CDR3 protein: CASTFRTGGETQYF. The CDR3 region has the DNA TGTGCCAGCACCTTCCGGACGGGGGGGGAGACCCAGTACTTC.

This chain links TRBV27 with TRBJ1-1, with unresolved D. Germline V gene sequence: CDR1 MNHEY, CDR2 SMNVEV (reference sequence). This CDR3 has 16 amino acids. The ends were cut back, 2 bases at V and 0 bases at J, with 13 bases in the middle. The CDR3 loop is CASSLTPGLLNTEAFF. CDR3 in DNA: TGTGCCAGCAGTTTAACCCCCGGACTTCTGAACACTGAAGCTTTCTTT.

This clone came up a few times. The chain is built from TRBV11-2 and TRBJ2-7; no definite D call. This CDR3 spans 14 amino acids. The V end was cut by 5 bases, the J end by 3 bases, with 14 bases between. The germline V gene has CDR1 SGHAT and CDR2 FQNNGV. CDR3 region: CASSPTDNIYEQYF. In nucleotides, the CDR3 is TGTGCCAGCAGCCCTACTGACAATATCTACGAGCAGTACTTC.

By its share, this clone is medium-sized. The rearrangement links TRBV5-1 to TRBJ2-3, with D possibly being TRBD1 or TRBD2 (6 bases each). Germline CDR1 is SGHRS and CDR2 is YFSETQ. This CDR3 comprises 16 residues. Trimming shortened V by 2 bases and J by 5 bases, and 18 bases separated the two germline ends. The CDR3 loop reads CASSLLRGTGGDTQYF. The CDR3 DNA is TGCGCCAGCAGCTTACTTAGGGGGACCGGGGGAGATACGCAGTATTTT.

V gene TRBV5-8 combines with J gene TRBJ1-6; D gene ambiguous. The CDR3 extends over 13 amino acids. V was cut by 8 bases and J by 7 bases, with 13 bases left in between. Per the germline V gene, CDR1 is SGHTS and CDR2 is YDEGEE. The CDR3 here is CASHGVGNSPLHF. The CDR3 DNA follows: TGTGCCAGTCACGGCGTCGGGAATTCACCCCTCCACTTT. Full variable domain (remainder filled in from reference TRBV5-8 and TRBJ1-6): EAGVTQSPTHLIKTRGQQATLRCSPISGHTSVYWYQQALGLGLQFLLWYDEGEERNRGNFPPRFSGRQFPNYSSELNVNALELEDSALYLCASHGVGNSPLHFGNGTRLTVT.

The chain has TRBV9 and TRBJ2-7; either TRBD1 or TRBD2 may supply D (6 bases each). The CDR3 loop spans 15 amino acids. The germline gives CDR1 SGDLS, CDR2 YYNGEE. V was cut by 0 bases and J by 6 bases, with 16 bases left in between. CDR3 bases: TGTGCCAGCAGCGTAGAGGGGGGATCCTACAGCGAGCAGTACTTC. Its protein product is CASSVEGGSYSEQYF.

This clone occurred a few times. The rearrangement links TRBV19 to TRBJ1-4; D remains ambiguous. Germline V gene sequence: CDR1 LNHDA, CDR2 SQIVND (reference sequence). The V end lost 7 bases, the J end lost 6 bases, and 6 bases lay between the germline ends. This CDR3 has 11 amino acids. Written as DNA, the CDR3 is TGTGCCAGTAACAGAGATGAAAAACTGTTTTTT. Amino acids: CASNRDEKLFF.